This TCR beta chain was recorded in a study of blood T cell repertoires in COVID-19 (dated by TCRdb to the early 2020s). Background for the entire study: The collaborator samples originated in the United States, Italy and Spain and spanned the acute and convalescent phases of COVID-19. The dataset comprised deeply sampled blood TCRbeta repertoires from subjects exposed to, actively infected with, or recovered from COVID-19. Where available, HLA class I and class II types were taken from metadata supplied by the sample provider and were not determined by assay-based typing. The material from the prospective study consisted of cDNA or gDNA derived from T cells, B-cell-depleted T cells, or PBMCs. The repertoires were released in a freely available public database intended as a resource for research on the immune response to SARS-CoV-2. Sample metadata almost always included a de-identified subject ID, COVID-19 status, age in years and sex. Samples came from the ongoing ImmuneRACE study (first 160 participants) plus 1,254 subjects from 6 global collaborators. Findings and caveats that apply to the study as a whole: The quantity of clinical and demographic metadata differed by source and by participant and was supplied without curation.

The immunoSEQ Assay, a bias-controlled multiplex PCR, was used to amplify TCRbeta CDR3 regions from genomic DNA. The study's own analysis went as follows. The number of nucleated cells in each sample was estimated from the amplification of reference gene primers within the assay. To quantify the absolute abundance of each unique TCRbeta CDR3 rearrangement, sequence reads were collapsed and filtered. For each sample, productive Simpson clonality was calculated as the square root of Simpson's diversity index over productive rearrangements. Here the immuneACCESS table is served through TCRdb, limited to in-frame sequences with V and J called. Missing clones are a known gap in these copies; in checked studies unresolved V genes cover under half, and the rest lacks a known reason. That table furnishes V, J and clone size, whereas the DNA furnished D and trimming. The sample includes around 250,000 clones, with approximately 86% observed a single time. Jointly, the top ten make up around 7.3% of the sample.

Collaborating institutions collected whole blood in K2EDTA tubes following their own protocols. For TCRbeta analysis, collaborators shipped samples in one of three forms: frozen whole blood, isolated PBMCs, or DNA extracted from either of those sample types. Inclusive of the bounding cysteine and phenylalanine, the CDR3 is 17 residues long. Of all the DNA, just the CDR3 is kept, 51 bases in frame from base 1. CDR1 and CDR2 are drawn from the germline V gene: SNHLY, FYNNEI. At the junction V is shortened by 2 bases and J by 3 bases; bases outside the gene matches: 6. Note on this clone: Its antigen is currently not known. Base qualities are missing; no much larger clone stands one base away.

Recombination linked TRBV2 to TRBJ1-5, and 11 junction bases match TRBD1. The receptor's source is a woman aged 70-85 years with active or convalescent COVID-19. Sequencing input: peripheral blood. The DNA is TGTGCCAGCAGTGAATTCGGGACAGGGGGGATCAATCAGCCCCAGCATTTT. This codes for CASSEFGTGGINQPQHF.